This T cell receptor (beta chain) was sequenced during a study of early T cells in non-severe SARS-CoV-2 infection. Background on the study: Chains were unpaired, as sequencing was done on bulk RNA from unsorted whole blood.

Concerning this clonotype itself: Its matching antigen is unknown.

Study-level results: Anti-spike CD8 responses were favored in VDJdb matching, and private and CD4 specificities were missed.

Unique molecular identifiers were added to individual cDNA molecules. A single record per CDR3 protein comes from TCRdb applying MiXCR to the 5' RACE reads. The data show about 83,000 distinct CDR3 sequences, with around an eighth seen just once and approximately 7% held by the top ten. The sequenced sample was whole blood. The sequence derives from an adult who was a healthcare worker with PCR-confirmed SARS-CoV-2 infection or an uninfected control (not recorded which).

As DNA, the CDR3 is TGCAGTGCTAGAGATCTAAAGGAGGGAGGAAGGGGTGAGCAGTTCTTC. Translation gives CSARDLKEGGRGEQFF. The chain employs TRBV20-1 and TRBJ2-1; D is perhaps TRBD2 (6 bases). Germline assignment: CDR1 DFQATT and CDR2 SNEGSKA (reference sequence). Between the trimmed V and J ends, which lost 0 bases and 9 bases, there was a span of 21 bases. The length of the CDR3 is 16 residues.